This T cell receptor (beta chain) appears in the sequencing data of a study of blood T cell repertoires in COVID-19. Looking at the study overall: Whether acute or convalescent, the COVID-19 samples came from the United States, Italy and Spain. PBMCs, B-cell-depleted T cells, or T cells were the source of the cDNA or gDNA that made up the material.

The V end was cut by 6 bases, the J end by 6 bases, with 17 bases between. From germline, CDR1 is SNHLY and CDR2 FYNNEI. This CDR3 contains 14 residues. In the authors' workflow: For nucleated cells, counts were estimated from reference gene primer amplification. Sequenced by immunoSEQ multiplex PCR; TCRdb stores in-frame clones only, minus some. The D gene and trimming were derived from the DNA, and the V and J assignments and clone size from that table. The table has a few hundred thousand clones, 85% seen once. The specimen sequenced was peripheral blood. The TCR was taken from a woman aged 18-29 years with acute or convalescent COVID-19. The chain couples TRBV2 to TRBJ1-1, with D perhaps matching TRBD1 (5 bases). The CDR3 DNA reads TGTGCCAGCAGAATTACTGCAGGGAAGGCTGAAGCTTTCTTT. Its protein product is CASRITAGKAEAFF.